These 14 T cell receptor beta chains came from one sample sequenced in a study of cytotoxic CD8 clonotypes in ibrutinib-treated CLL. Sequencing was performed with immunoSEQ multiplex PCR; in TCRdb, only in-frame clones are kept and a portion is missing. The table includes some 200,000 clones, approximately 75% detected once. The material sequenced was PBMCs, taken after 12 months of ibrutinib treatment. All receptors derive from a human donor with chronic lymphocytic leukemia.

The chain uses TRBV25-1 and TRBJ1-4; D ambiguous. Germline lookup yields CDR1 MGHDK and CDR2 SYGVNS. The V end was cut by 4 bases, the J end by 0 bases, with 3 bases between. The CDR3 length is 13 residues. This chain's CDR3 is CASSVATNEKLFF. CDR3 nucleotides: TGTGCCAGCAGTGTCGCAACTAATGAAAAACTGTTTTTT.

This chain links TRBV19 with TRBJ1-2; TRBD1 matches 11 bases. The germline CDR1 and CDR2 sequences are LNHDA and SQIVND (reference sequence). The CDR3 totals 15 residues. The ends lost 5 bases at V and 6 bases at J; junction bases unmatched: 8. The chain's CDR3 is CASSAIGQGANGYTF. CDR3 coding DNA: TGTGCCAGTAGTGCCATCGGACAGGGGGCGAATGGCTACACCTTC.

The rearrangement joins TRBV2 to TRBJ2-2; D is unresolved. Germline lookup yields CDR1 SNHLY and CDR2 FYNNEI. This CDR3 spans 13 amino acids. Trimming pared 5 bases from V and 2 bases from J, leaving 6 bases between. This CDR3 reads CASSWANTGELFF. The CDR3 DNA follows: TGTGCCAGCAGTTGGGCTAACACCGGGGAGCTGTTTTTT.

Here the CDR3 DNA reads TGTGCCAGTAGTAAACTGCCGGGACGGCTTTTCTCTGGGGCCAACGTCCTGACTTTC. It yields the protein CASSKLPGRLFSGANVLTF. The V call is TRBV19, the J call TRBJ2-6; D possibly uses TRBD1 or TRBD2 (5 bases each). Trimming left V 4 bases short and J 0 bases short, with 19 bases between. Per the germline V gene, CDR1 is LNHDA and CDR2 is SQIVND (reference sequence). This CDR3 contains 19 residues.

This sequence joins TRBV10-1 and TRBJ2-1; 8 bases agree with TRBD2. This CDR3 region has 14 residues. With 5 bases clipped from V and 8 bases from J, the junction kept 8 bases outside the gene matches. Germline V lookup: CDR1 WNHNN, CDR2 SYGVQD (reference sequence). CDR3 in amino acids: CASSTSGSIDEQFF. The CDR3 nucleotides are TGCGCCAGCAGTACCAGCGGGAGCATCGATGAGCAGTTCTTC.

CDR3 protein: CASSLDRLERNQPQHF. DNA of the CDR3: TGTGCCAGCAGCCTCGACCGCTTAGAGCGCAATCAGCCCCAGCATTTT. The rearrangement links TRBV7-9 to TRBJ1-5; D gene ambiguous. The ends were cut back, 5 bases at V and 2 bases at J, with 16 bases in the middle. In germline, CDR1 is SEHNR, CDR2 FQNEAQ (reference sequence). This CDR3 spans 16 amino acids.

V usage is TRBV6-1 and J usage is TRBJ1-4, with D tentatively TRBD1 (6 bases). V lost 4 bases and J 6 bases, leaving 15 bases between the germline ends. This CDR3 has 15 residues. CDR1 and CDR2 (germline): MNHNS, SASEGT. CDR3 DNA: TGTGCCAGCAGTGCGCACTCGGGGGGCGATGAAAAACTGTTTTTT. It specifies CASSAHSGGDEKLFF.

The chain joins TRBV25-1 to TRBJ2-1, with 8 bases fitting TRBD1. From germline, CDR1 is MGHDK and CDR2 SYGVNS. The J segment lost 6 bases and the V segment lost 3 bases, leaving 7 bases of the junction unmatched. CDR3 length: 15 amino acids. The CDR3 loop reads CASSDSRQGFNEQFF. CDR3 bases: TGTGCCAGCAGTGATTCTAGACAGGGGTTCAATGAGCAGTTCTTC.

V is TRBV10-2 and J is TRBJ2-3; a weak D match, TRBD2 (5 bases). CDR3 length: 15 amino acids. Trimming shortened V by 2 bases and J by 2 bases, and 11 bases separated the two germline ends. CDR1 is WSHSY and CDR2 is SAAADI in the germline V gene. The CDR3: CASSELGGVTDTQYF. The CDR3 DNA reads TGCGCCAGCAGTGAGCTAGGAGGCGTCACAGATACGCAGTATTTT.

This clone was seen a single time. The rearrangement uses TRBV6-6 and TRBJ2-7, with 11 bases matching TRBD2. The CDR3 runs 14 residues. Germline V lookup: CDR1 MNHNY, CDR2 SVGAGI (reference sequence). The V and J ends lost 2 bases and 6 bases, in that order; junction bases with no gene match: 3. CDR3: CASSYLAGGGEQYF. DNA for the CDR3: TGTGCCAGCAGTTACCTAGCGGGGGGAGGCGAGCAGTACTTC.

V and J are TRBV6-1 and TRBJ2-2; D gene unclear. Germline V CDR1 and CDR2: MNHNS, SASEGT. V shed 7 bases and J shed 0 bases, with 12 bases lying between them. This CDR3 comprises 15 residues. CDR3 in amino acids: CASIRETANTGELFF. In DNA, the CDR3 is TGTGCCAGCATTCGCGAGACCGCGAACACCGGGGAGCTGTTTTTT.

This chain links TRBV11-3 with TRBJ2-3; 8 bases are shared with TRBD2. Per the germline V gene, CDR1 is SGHNT and CDR2 is YENEEA. V gave up 5 bases and J gave up 4 bases; unmatched junction bases: 5. The CDR3 has 14 amino acids. CDR3 bases: TGTGCCAGCAGCCCCGGGGGGGGAGCAGATACGCAGTATTTT. Residues: CASSPGGGADTQYF.

For this clone: The same CDR3 also results from other DNA sequences found in this sample. The J gene is TRBJ2-3, the V gene TRBV2; no clear D gene. The CDR3 runs to 13 residues. The germline V gene encodes CDR1 SNHLY and CDR2 FYNNEI. V lost 6 bases to trimming and J lost 3 bases, with 10 bases between them. The CDR3 loop is CASSPPFTDTQYF. DNA of the CDR3: TGTGCCAGCAGCCCCCCCTTTACAGATACGCAGTATTTT.

This rearrangement joins TRBV5-1 to TRBJ2-1, with 7 bases matching TRBD2. The CDR3 is 15 amino acids. The germline V gene encodes CDR1 SGHRS and CDR2 YFSETQ. With V trimmed by 4 bases and J by 3 bases, 7 bases remained unmatched. Here the CDR3 reads CASSVSGVHYNEQFF. Here the CDR3 DNA reads TGCGCCAGCAGCGTAAGCGGGGTTCACTACAATGAGCAGTTCTTC.